Listed here is a single T cell receptor (beta chain). The data were taken from a study of OX40 agonist ivuxolimab in advanced cancers. The protocol was immunoSEQ multiplex PCR, while the TCRdb copy is restricted to in-frame clones and leaves out a portion. The repertoire holds some 60,000 clones, with 85% as singletons. Collection of blood occurred at baseline, at cycle 4 day 1, and at cycle 7 day 1. The TCR sequence derives from an adult with an advanced solid tumor such as melanoma, head and neck, liver or kidney cancer. This specimen was CD4+ or CD8+ T cells sorted from blood, taken in a trial of the OX40 agonist ivuxolimab.

The CDR3 sequence is CASSLSRPRQPQHF. Here the CDR3 DNA reads TGTGCCAGCAGCCTATCGAGGCCCCGTCAGCCCCAGCATTTT. The rearrangement joins TRBV6-1 to TRBJ1-5; D unresolved. V shed 6 bases and J shed 6 bases, with 15 bases lying between them. Germline assignment: CDR1 MNHNS and CDR2 SASEGT. The CDR3 runs to 14 residues.